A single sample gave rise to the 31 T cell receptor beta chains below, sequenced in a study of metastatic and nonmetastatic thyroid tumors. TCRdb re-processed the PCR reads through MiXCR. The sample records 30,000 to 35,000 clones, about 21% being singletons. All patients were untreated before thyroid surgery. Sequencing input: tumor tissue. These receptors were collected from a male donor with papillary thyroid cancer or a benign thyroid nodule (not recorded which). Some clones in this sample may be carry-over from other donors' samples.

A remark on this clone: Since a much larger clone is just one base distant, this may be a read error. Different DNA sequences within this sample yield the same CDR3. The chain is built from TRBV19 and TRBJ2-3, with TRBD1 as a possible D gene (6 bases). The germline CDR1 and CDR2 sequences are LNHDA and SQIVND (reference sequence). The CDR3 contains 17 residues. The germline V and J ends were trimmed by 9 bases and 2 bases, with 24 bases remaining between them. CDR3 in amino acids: CASRDRCSWDPTDTQYF. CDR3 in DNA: TGTGCCAGCCGTGACAGGTGTAGTTGGGACCCCACAGATACGCAGTATTTT.

The CDR3: CSAPSRDSNEKLFF. The DNA for the CDR3 is TGCAGTGCTCCCTCCCGGGACAGTAATGAAAAACTGTTTTTT. The chain couples TRBV20-1 to TRBJ1-4; 7 nucleotides agree with TRBD1. The germline CDR1 and CDR2 sequences are DFQATT and SNEGSKA (reference sequence). The trim removed 5 bases at V and 4 bases at J, leaving 7 bases unmatched. The CDR3 length is 14 residues.

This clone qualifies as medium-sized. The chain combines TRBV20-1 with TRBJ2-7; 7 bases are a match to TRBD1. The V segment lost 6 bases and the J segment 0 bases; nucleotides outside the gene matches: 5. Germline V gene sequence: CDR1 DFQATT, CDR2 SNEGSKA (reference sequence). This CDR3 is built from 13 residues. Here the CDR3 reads CSALTGTSYEQYF. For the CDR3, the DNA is TGCAGTGCGCTGACAGGGACCTCCTACGAGCAGTACTTC.

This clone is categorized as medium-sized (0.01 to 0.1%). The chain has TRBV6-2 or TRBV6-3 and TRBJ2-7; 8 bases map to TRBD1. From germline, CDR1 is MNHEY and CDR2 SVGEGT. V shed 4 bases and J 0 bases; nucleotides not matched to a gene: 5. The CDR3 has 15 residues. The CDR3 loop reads CASSFRDRPSYEQYF. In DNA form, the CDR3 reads TGTGCCAGCAGTTTCCGGGACAGGCCCTCCTACGAGCAGTACTTC.

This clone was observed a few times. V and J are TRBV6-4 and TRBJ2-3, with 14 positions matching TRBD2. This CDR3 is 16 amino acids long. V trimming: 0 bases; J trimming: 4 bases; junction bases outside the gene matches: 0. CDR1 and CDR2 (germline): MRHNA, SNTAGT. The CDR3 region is CASSDSTSGGADTQYF. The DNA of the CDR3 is TGTGCCAGCAGTGACTCGACTAGCGGGGGGGCAGATACGCAGTATTTT.

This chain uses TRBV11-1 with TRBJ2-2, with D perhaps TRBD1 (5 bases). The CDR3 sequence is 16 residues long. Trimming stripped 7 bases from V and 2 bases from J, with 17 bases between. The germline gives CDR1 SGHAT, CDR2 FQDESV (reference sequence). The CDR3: CASIPNRWFNTGELFF. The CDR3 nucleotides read TGTGCCAGCATCCCCAACAGGTGGTTCAACACCGGGGAGCTGTTTTTT.

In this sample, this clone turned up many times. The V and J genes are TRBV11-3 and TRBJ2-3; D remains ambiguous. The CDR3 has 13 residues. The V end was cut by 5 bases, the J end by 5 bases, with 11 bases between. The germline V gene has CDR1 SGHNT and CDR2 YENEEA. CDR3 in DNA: TGTGCCAGCAGCCGATCAAACGGAGATACGCAGTATTTT. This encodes CASSRSNGDTQYF. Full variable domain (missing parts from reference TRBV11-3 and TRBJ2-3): EAGVVQSPRYKIIEKKQPVAFWCNPISGHNTLYWYLQNLGQGPELLIRYENEEAVDDSQLPKDRFSAERLKGVDSTLKIQPAELGDSAVYLCASSRSNGDTQYFGPGTRLTVL.

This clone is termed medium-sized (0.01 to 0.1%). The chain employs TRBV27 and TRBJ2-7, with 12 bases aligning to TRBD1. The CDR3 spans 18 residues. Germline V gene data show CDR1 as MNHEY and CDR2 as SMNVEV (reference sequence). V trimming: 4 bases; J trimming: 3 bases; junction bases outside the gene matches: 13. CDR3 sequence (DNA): TGTGCCAGCAGTTCAACCGGGACAGGGGGCTATAACGGCTACGAGCAGTACTTC. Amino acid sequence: CASSSTGTGGYNGYEQYF.

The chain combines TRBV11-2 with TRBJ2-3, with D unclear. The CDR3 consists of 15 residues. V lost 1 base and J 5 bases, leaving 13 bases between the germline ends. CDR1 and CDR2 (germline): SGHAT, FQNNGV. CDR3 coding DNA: TGTGCCAGCAGCTTAGGGGGTCCACCGATAGATACGCAGTATTTT. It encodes CASSLGGPPIDTQYF.

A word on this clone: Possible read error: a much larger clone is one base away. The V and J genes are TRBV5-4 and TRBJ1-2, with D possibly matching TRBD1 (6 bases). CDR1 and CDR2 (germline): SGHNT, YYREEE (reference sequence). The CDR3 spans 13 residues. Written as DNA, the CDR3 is TGTTCCAGCAGCTTTTCAGGGGTCTATGGCTACACCTTC. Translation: CSSSFSGVYGYTF.

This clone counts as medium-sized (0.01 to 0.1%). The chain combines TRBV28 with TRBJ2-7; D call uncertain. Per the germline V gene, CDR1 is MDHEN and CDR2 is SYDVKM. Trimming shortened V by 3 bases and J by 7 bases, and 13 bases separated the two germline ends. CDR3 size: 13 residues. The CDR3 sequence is CASSFPNSKEQYF. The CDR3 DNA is TGTGCCAGCAGTTTCCCCAATTCTAAGGAGCAGTACTTC.

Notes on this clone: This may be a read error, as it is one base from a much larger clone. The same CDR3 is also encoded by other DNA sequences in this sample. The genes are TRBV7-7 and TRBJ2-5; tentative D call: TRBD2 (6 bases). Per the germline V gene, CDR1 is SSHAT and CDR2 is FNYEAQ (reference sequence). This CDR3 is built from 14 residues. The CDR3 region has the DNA TGTGCTAGTAGTTATGGGCCAGCGGGAGAGACCCAGTACTTC. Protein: CASSYGPAGETQYF.

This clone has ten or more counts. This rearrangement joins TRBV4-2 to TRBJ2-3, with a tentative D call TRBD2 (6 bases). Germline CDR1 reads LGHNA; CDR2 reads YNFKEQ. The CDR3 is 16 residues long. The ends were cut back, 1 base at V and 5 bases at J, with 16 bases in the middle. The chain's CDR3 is CASSQVGVSGLDTQYF. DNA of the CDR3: TGTGCCAGCAGCCAAGTCGGGGTTAGCGGACTAGATACGCAGTATTTT.

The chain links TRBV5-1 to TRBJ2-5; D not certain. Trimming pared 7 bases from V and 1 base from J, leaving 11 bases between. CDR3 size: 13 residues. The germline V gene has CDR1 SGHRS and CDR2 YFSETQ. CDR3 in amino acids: CASAVTGQETQYF. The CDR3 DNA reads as TGCGCCAGCGCTGTGACCGGCCAAGAGACCCAGTACTTC.

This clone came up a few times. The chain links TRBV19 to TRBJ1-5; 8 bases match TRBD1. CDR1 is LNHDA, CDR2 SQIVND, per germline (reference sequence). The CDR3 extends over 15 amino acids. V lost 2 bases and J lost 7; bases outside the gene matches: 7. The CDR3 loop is CASSISRGHRQPQHF. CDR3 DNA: TGTGCCAGTAGTATAAGCAGGGGGCACCGACAGCCCCAGCATTTT.

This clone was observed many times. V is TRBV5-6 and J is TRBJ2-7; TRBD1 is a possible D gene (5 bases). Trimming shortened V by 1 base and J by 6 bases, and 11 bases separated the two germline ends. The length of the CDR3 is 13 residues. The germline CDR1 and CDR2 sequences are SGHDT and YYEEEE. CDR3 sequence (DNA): TGTGCCAGCAGCTTGTTTGGGGCTGCCGAGCAGTACTTC. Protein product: CASSLFGAAEQYF.

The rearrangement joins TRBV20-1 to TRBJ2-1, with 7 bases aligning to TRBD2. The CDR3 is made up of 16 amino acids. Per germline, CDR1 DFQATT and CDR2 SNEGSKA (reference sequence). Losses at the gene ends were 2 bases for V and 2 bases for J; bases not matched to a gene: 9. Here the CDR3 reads CSARPGCGSAYNEQFF. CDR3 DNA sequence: TGCAGTGCTAGACCGGGGTGCGGGAGTGCCTACAATGAGCAGTTCTTC.

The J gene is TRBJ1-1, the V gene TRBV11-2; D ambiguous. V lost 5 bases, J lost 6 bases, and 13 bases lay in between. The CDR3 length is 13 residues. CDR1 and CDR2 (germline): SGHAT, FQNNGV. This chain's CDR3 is CASSQRGVPEAFF. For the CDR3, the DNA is TGTGCCAGCAGCCAACGGGGTGTTCCTGAAGCTTTCTTT.

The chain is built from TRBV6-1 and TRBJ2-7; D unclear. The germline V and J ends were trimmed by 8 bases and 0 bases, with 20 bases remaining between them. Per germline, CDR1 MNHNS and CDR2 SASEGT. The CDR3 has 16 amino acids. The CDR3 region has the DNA TGTGCCAGCCGAGTAAACGCCCTTTTAAGCTCCTACGAGCAGTACTTC. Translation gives CASRVNALLSSYEQYF.

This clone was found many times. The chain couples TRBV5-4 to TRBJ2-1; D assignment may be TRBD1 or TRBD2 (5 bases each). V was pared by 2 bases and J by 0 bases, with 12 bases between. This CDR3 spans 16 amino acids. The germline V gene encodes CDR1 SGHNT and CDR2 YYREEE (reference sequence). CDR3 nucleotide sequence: TGTGCCAGCAGCTTCTCCGGGGCCCGCTCCTACAATGAGCAGTTCTTC. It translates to CASSFSGARSYNEQFF.

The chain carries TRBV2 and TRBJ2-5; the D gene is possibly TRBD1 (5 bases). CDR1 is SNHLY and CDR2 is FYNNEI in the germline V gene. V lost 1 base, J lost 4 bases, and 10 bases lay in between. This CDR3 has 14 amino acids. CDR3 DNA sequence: TGTGCCAGCAGTGAAGGGGGCGGTGTAGAGACCCAGTACTTC. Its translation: CASSEGGGVETQYF.

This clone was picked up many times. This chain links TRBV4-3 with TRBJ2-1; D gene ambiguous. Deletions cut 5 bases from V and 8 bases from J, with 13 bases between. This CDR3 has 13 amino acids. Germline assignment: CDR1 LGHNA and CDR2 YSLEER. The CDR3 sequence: CASSSRYGDEQFF. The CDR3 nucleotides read TGCGCCAGCAGCTCTCGATATGGGGATGAGCAGTTCTTC.

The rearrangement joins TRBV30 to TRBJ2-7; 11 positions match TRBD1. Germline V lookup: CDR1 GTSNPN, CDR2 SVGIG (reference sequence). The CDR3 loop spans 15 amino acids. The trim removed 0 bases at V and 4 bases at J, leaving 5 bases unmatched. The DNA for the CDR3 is TGTGCCTGGAGTGTACCCGGGACAGGGGGATACGAGCAGTACTTC. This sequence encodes CAWSVPGTGGYEQYF.

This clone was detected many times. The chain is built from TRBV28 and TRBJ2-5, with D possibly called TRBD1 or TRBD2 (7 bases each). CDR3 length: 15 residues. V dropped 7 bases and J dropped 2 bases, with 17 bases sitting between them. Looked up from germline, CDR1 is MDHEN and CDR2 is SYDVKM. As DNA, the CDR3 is TGTGCCAGCACCTTGGGGGGGGGACAGCAAGAGACCCAGTACTTC. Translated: CASTLGGGQQETQYF.

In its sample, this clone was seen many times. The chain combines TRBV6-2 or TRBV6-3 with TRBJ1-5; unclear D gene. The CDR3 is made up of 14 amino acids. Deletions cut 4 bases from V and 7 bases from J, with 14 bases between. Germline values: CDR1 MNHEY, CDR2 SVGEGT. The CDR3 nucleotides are TGTGCCAGCAGTTCTGCCACTTATGACCAGCCCCAGCATTTT. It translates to CASSSATYDQPQHF.

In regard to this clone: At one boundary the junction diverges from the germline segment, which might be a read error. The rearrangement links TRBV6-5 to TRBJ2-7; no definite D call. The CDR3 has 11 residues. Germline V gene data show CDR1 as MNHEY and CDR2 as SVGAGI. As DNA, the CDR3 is TGTGCCAACAGTTACGCCTACGAGCACTACTTC. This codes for CANSYAYEHYF.

CDR3 nucleotide sequence: TGCAGTGCTAGAGGCCTGAACAGGGCGGGTGGCTACACCTTC. Its protein product is CSARGLNRAGGYTF. The chain links TRBV20-1 to TRBJ1-2, with TRBD1 as a possible D gene (6 bases). Germline V gives CDR1 DFQATT, CDR2 SNEGSKA (reference sequence). The CDR3 covers 14 residues. The V gene lost 1 base and the J gene lost 7 bases, with 16 bases spanning the gap.

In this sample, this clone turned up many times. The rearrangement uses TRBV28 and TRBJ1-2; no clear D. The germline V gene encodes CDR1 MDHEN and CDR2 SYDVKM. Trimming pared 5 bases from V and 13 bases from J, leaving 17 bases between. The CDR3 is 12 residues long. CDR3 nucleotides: TGTGCCAGCAGTGCTTTAGTGCTTTATCGCACCTTC. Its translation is CASSALVLYRTF.

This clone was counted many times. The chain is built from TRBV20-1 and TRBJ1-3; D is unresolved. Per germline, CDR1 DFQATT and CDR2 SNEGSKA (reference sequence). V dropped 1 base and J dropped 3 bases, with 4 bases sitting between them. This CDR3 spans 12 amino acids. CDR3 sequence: CSARGVGNTIYF. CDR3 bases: TGCAGTGCTAGAGGGGTTGGAAACACCATATATTTT.

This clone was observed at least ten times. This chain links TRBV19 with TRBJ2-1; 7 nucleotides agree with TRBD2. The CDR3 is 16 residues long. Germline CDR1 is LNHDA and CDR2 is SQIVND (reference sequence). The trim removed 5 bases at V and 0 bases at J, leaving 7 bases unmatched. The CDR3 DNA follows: TGTGCCAGTAGTCTAACTAGCGCCTTCTCCTACAATGAGCAGTTCTTC. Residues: CASSLTSAFSYNEQFF.

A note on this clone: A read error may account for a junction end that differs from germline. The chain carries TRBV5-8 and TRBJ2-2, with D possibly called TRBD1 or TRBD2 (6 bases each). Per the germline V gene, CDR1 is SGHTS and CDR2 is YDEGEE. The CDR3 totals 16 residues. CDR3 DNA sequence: TGTGCCAGCAGCTCCGGAGGGGGAGTGAACACCGGGGATCTGTTATTT. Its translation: CASSSGGGVNTGDLLF.